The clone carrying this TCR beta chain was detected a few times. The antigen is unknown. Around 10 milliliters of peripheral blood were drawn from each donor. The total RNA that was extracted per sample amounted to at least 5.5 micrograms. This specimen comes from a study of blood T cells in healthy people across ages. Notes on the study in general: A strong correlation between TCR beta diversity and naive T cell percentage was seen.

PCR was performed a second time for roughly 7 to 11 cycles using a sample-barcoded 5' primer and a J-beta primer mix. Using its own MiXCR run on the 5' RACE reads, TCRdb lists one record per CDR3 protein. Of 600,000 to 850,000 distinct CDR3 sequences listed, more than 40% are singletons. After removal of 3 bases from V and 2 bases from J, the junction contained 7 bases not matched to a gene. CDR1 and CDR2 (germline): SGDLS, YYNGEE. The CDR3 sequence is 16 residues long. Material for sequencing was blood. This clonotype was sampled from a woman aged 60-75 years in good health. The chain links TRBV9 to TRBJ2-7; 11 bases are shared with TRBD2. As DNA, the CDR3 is TGTGCCAGCAGCGCGTCCGGGACTAGCGGCACCTACGAGCAGTACTTC. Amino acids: CASSASGTSGTYEQYF.